The 27 T cell receptor beta chains below come from one sample, sequenced in a study of blood T cell repertoires in COVID-19. The table came from immunoSEQ multiplex PCR; TCRdb's copy has only in-frame clones and leaves some out. Among approximately 440,000 clones listed, roughly 88% were seen once. The sequencing sample was made of PBMCs or T cells enriched from blood (not recorded which). The receptors were gathered from a young man who had recovered from COVID-19.

The chain carries TRBV11-2 and TRBJ2-7; 10 bases are a match to TRBD2. CDR1 and CDR2 from the germline V gene are SGHAT and FQNNGV. V shed 5 bases and J 3 bases; nucleotides not matched to a gene: 10. This CDR3 is 16 amino acids long. The CDR3 is CASSRGLAGVSYEQYF. The CDR3 DNA sequence: TGTGCCAGCAGCCGGGGGCTAGCGGGAGTGAGCTACGAGCAGTACTTC.

This clone was seen more than once but under ten times. The chain links TRBV3-1 (or the pseudogene TRBV3-2) to TRBJ1-3; a possible D gene is TRBD1 (6 bases). Germline V gene sequence: CDR1 LGHDT, CDR2 YNNKEL (reference sequence). The V end was cut by 1 base, the J end by 8 bases, with 15 bases between. This CDR3 has 15 residues. CDR3 bases: TGTGCCAGCAGCCAAGGTCGACAGGAGTTGGACACCATATATTTT. It specifies CASSQGRQELDTIYF.

The chain has TRBV5-1 and TRBJ1-2; D gene unclear. The CDR3 extends over 14 amino acids. The germline V gene has CDR1 SGHRS and CDR2 YFSETQ. V dropped 7 bases and J dropped 3 bases, with 16 bases sitting between them. The CDR3 loop reads CASGLRDNDYGYTF. The DNA of the CDR3 is TGCGCCAGCGGACTCAGAGACAACGACTATGGCTACACCTTC.

This rearrangement joins TRBV25-1 to TRBJ2-6; TRBD2 matches 8 bases. In germline, CDR1 is MGHDK, CDR2 SYGVNS. Germline trimming cut 2 bases from V and 0 bases from J; bases unmatched to any gene: 3. CDR3 length: 17 residues. Here the CDR3 reads CASSELRGGSGANVLTF. The DNA of the CDR3 is TGTGCCAGCAGTGAACTACGGGGGGGCTCTGGGGCCAACGTCCTGACTTTC.

The rearrangement joins TRBV5-1 to TRBJ2-1; D gene unclear. The CDR3 has 14 amino acids. Germline CDR1 is SGHRS and CDR2 is YFSETQ. Trimming left V 7 bases short and J 0 bases short, with 11 bases between. For the CDR3, the DNA is TGCGCCAGCGGCTCCGCGAGCTCCTACAATGAGCAGTTCTTC. This codes for CASGSASSYNEQFF.

This sequence joins TRBV5-1 and TRBJ1-2; TRBD1 aligns across 9 bases. Germline V gene sequence: CDR1 SGHRS, CDR2 YFSETQ. V dropped 3 bases and J dropped 6; count of bases not matched to a gene: 6. This CDR3 region has 14 residues. The CDR3 is CASSSGTGTDGYTF. The CDR3 nucleotides are TGCGCCAGCAGCTCAGGGACAGGGACGGATGGCTACACCTTC.

V usage is TRBV4-1 and J usage is TRBJ2-7, with D possibly matching TRBD2 (6 bases). This CDR3 has 15 amino acids. Deletions cut 0 bases from V and 0 bases from J, with 9 bases between. From germline, CDR1 is MGHRA and CDR2 YSYEKL. This chain's CDR3 is CASSQEEGSSYEQYF. CDR3 DNA: TGCGCCAGCAGCCAAGAGGAGGGGAGCTCCTACGAGCAGTACTTC.

This rearrangement joins TRBV12-3 or TRBV12-4 to TRBJ1-1, with 8 bases fitting TRBD1. The CDR3 contains 12 residues. J gave up 10 bases and V 2 bases, and 3 bases lay outside the gene matches. CDR3 sequence: CASSLRTGGAFF. CDR3 nucleotides: TGTGCCAGCAGTTTACGTACAGGGGGAGCTTTCTTT.

The chain couples TRBV19 to TRBJ1-5, with TRBD1 identical over 7 bases. V shed 7 bases and J 0 bases; nucleotides not matched to a gene: 3. Germline CDR1 and CDR2: LNHDA and SQIVND (reference sequence). The CDR3 extends over 14 amino acids. The CDR3 sequence is CASTGTASNQPQHF. The CDR3 bases are TGTGCCAGTACCGGGACAGCTAGCAATCAGCCCCAGCATTTT. The full variable domain, rest sourced from reference TRBV19 and TRBJ1-5, is DGGITQSPKYLFRKEGQNVTLSCEQNLNHDAMYWYRQDPGQGLRLIYYSQIVNDFQKGDIAEGYSVSREKKESFPLTVTSAQKNPTAFYLCASTGTASNQPQHFGDGTRLSIL.

This rearrangement joins TRBV19 to TRBJ2-5; perhaps TRBD1 as D (6 bases). The CDR3 is 13 amino acids. Germline CDR1 reads LNHDA; CDR2 reads SQIVND (reference sequence). V was trimmed by 3 bases and J by 9 bases, leaving 14 bases between them. The DNA of the CDR3 is TGTGCCAGTAGTATTCAGCCCCAGGGGCCCCAGTACTTC. Amino acid sequence: CASSIQPQGPQYF.

The V call is TRBV20-1, the J call TRBJ2-1; 12 bases match TRBD2. CDR3 length equals 19 residues. Trimming took 3 bases from V and 6 from J; bases not matched to a gene: 18. From germline, CDR1 is DFQATT and CDR2 SNEGSKA (reference sequence). The CDR3 spells CSASKASGGAGKLANEQFF. CDR3 in DNA: TGCAGTGCTAGTAAGGCTAGCGGGGGGGCCGGGAAACTTGCCAATGAGCAGTTCTTC.

This chain links TRBV7-2 with TRBJ1-5; 9 nucleotides align to TRBD1. Germline assignment: CDR1 SGHTA and CDR2 FQGNSA. The V gene end was trimmed by 1 base and the J gene end by 4 bases; junction bases not matched to a gene: 2. This CDR3 region has 15 residues. CDR3 sequence: CASSLVGTGNQPQHF. Here the CDR3 DNA reads TGTGCCAGCAGCTTAGTTGGGACAGGGAATCAGCCCCAGCATTTT. Combining the CDR3 with reference TRBV7-2 and TRBJ1-5 gives the whole variable domain GAGVSQSPSNKVTEKGKDVELRCDPISGHTALYWYRQSLGQGLEFLIYFQGNSAPDKSGLPSDRFSAERTGGSVSTLTIQRTQQEDSAVYLCASSLVGTGNQPQHFGDGTRLSIL.

A remark on this clone: One junction end does not reproduce the germline sequence, and a read error may be involved. The V gene is TRBV19, the J gene TRBJ2-2; the match to TRBD2 covers 10 bases. From germline, CDR1 is LNHDA and CDR2 SQIVND (reference sequence). The CDR3 spans 16 residues. CDR3 DNA: TGTGCCAGTAGAATAGGACTAGCGGCCAAACGGGGGGAGCTGTTTTTT. Encoded protein: CASRIGLAAKRGELFF.

J is TRBJ1-5 and V is TRBV19, with 9 positions matching TRBD1. Germline CDR1 reads LNHDA; CDR2 reads SQIVND (reference sequence). With 8 bases clipped from V and 7 bases from J, the junction kept 12 bases outside the gene matches. The CDR3 is made up of 15 amino acids. CDR3 amino acids: CASLKDRGYGQPQHF. CDR3 DNA sequence: TGTGCCAGTTTGAAGGACAGGGGCTATGGGCAGCCCCAGCATTTT. Drawing the rest from reference TRBV19 and TRBJ1-5, the complete variable domain is DGGITQSPKYLFRKEGQNVTLSCEQNLNHDAMYWYRQDPGQGLRLIYYSQIVNDFQKGDIAEGYSVSREKKESFPLTVTSAQKNPTAFYLCASLKDRGYGQPQHFGDGTRLSIL.

The chain is built from TRBV30 and TRBJ2-1, with TRBD2 matching over 14 bases. This CDR3 contains 14 residues. Germline V lookup: CDR1 GTSNPN, CDR2 SVGIG (reference sequence). The CDR3 protein is CAGMTSGRANEQFF. DNA of the CDR3: TGTGCGGGGATGACTAGCGGGAGGGCCAATGAGCAGTTCTTC.

The rearrangement links TRBV6-5 to TRBJ1-2; 8 bases align to TRBD1. CDR1 MNHEY and CDR2 SVGAGI come from the germline V gene. J was trimmed by 7 bases and V by 6 bases; bases with no gene match: 7. The length of the CDR3 is 13 residues. CDR3 region: CASSTGTGGGYTF. CDR3 coding DNA: TGTGCCAGCAGCACCGGGACAGGCGGTGGCTACACCTTC.

The chain joins TRBV19 to TRBJ2-2; D is unresolved. Germline V gives CDR1 LNHDA, CDR2 SQIVND (reference sequence). The CDR3 has 12 residues. With 11 bases removed from V and 6 bases from J, the gap between germline ends came to 13 bases. The CDR3 loop is CAVTSWAGELFF. The DNA for the CDR3 is TGTGCCGTGACATCTTGGGCCGGGGAGCTGTTTTTT.

The count of this clone is one. The chain joins TRBV5-1 to TRBJ1-1; TRBD1 might be the D (5 bases). The germline CDR1 and CDR2 sequences are SGHRS and YFSETQ. This CDR3 comprises 15 residues. Trimming left V 0 bases short and J 7 bases short, with 16 bases between. The CDR3 DNA is TGCGCCAGCAGCTTGGTCGGCAGGGCTGGAGTTGAAGCTTTCTTT. Translation: CASSLVGRAGVEAFF.

This chain connects TRBV4-1 to TRBJ2-1, with 8 bases aligning to TRBD1. V shed 3 bases and J 6 bases; nucleotides not matched to a gene: 7. Germline V CDR1 and CDR2: MGHRA, YSYEKL. The CDR3 has 15 amino acids. The CDR3 is CASSQARTGPNEQFF. CDR3 nucleotide sequence: TGCGCCAGCAGCCAGGCCAGGACAGGGCCCAATGAGCAGTTCTTC.

V and J are TRBV28 and TRBJ1-2; 7 bases match TRBD1. Losses at the gene ends were 5 bases for V and 13 bases for J; bases not matched to a gene: 13. Germline values: CDR1 MDHEN, CDR2 SYDVKM. The CDR3 contains 13 residues. Here the CDR3 DNA reads TGTGCCAGCAGTACCCCCGGGACAGCCTTCGCCACCTTC. Translating gives CASSTPGTAFATF.

The V gene is TRBV27, the J gene TRBJ2-1, with D perhaps TRBD2 (5 bases). V lost 2 bases and J lost 7, with 9 bases in between. The CDR3 covers 13 residues. Germline lookup yields CDR1 MNHEY and CDR2 SMNVEV (reference sequence). CDR3 nucleotide sequence: TGTGCCAGCAGTTTACTCTCGGGGAATGAGCAGTTCTTC. It codes for CASSLLSGNEQFF.

This chain links TRBV3-1 (or the pseudogene TRBV3-2) with TRBJ1-1; 7 bases match TRBD1. Germline V CDR1 and CDR2: LGHDT, YNNKEL (reference sequence). CDR3 length: 12 amino acids. V trimming: 4 bases; J trimming: 9 bases; junction bases outside the gene matches: 5. CDR3 region: CASSRDRAQAFF. The CDR3 coding sequence is TGTGCCAGCAGCCGAGACAGGGCCCAAGCTTTCTTT.

The table lists this clone with a count of one. The chain carries TRBV5-6 and TRBJ1-3; the match to TRBD1 covers 7 bases. The CDR3 is 16 amino acids. Germline V lookup: CDR1 SGHDT, CDR2 YYEEEE. The J segment lost 0 bases and the V segment lost 3 bases, leaving 6 bases of the junction unmatched. The CDR3 loop is CASSWTGPDSGNTIYF. CDR3 bases: TGTGCCAGCAGCTGGACAGGCCCCGACTCTGGAAACACCATATATTTT.

This clone was counted once. This rearrangement joins TRBV7-6 to TRBJ1-1; D might be TRBD1 (6 bases). Germline CDR1 and CDR2: SGHVS and FNYEAQ. The CDR3 totals 15 residues. V was pared by 4 bases and J by 1 base, with 13 bases between. This chain's CDR3 is CASSSSQGENTEAFF. The CDR3 bases are TGTGCCAGCAGCTCATCACAGGGTGAGAACACTGAAGCTTTCTTT.

V usage is TRBV2 and J usage is TRBJ1-5, with D tentatively TRBD1 (6 bases). This CDR3 has 12 residues. Trimming took off 6 bases at V and 14 bases at J, with 17 bases between the two ends. Germline CDR1 reads SNHLY; CDR2 reads FYNNEI. The CDR3 is CASSDQGRTKHF. CDR3 bases: TGTGCCAGCAGCGACCAGGGGCGGACCAAGCATTTT.

Points on this clone: Other DNA sequences in the sample encode the same CDR3. This chain links TRBV7-9 with TRBJ1-4; 7 bases map to TRBD1. The CDR3 consists of 14 residues. V shed 3 bases, J shed 7 bases, and the junction held 5 bases outside the gene matches. Germline loops: CDR1 SEHNR, CDR2 FQNEAQ (reference sequence). The CDR3 protein is CASSLARQGEKLFF. The CDR3 nucleotides read TGTGCCAGCAGCTTGGCTAGACAGGGTGAAAAACTGTTTTTT.

The V gene is TRBV10-3, the J gene TRBJ2-7; tentatively, D is TRBD1 (5 bases). The CDR3 consists of 14 residues. CDR1 and CDR2 (germline): ENHRY, SYGVKD. Trimming took 4 bases from V and 2 from J, leaving 12 bases between them. CDR3 in DNA: TGTGCCATCAGTGGACACAGGCTTACCTACGAGCAGTACTTC. Translating it yields CAISGHRLTYEQYF.